These 10 T cell receptor beta chains came from one sample sequenced in a study of cytomegalovirus exposure and HLA in healthy donors. The primer mix had 60 Vbeta and 13 Jbeta primers. Measured with immunoSEQ multiplex PCR; TCRdb has only the in-frame clones, and not every one. The sample records about 130,000 clones, 60% to 85% being singletons. The sample taken for sequencing was PBMCs. These receptors originate from a woman between 35 and 50 years old in good health and CMV-seronegative.

This chain joins TRBV11-3 and TRBJ1-2; D gene ambiguous. The CDR3 totals 13 residues. Trimming took 3 bases from V and 7 from J, leaving 12 bases between them. The germline V gene encodes CDR1 SGHNT and CDR2 YENEEA. Here the CDR3 reads CASSLTREIGYTF. The CDR3 DNA sequence: TGTGCCAGCAGCTTGACTCGGGAGATTGGCTACACCTTC.

The chain employs TRBV6-1 and TRBJ2-7; D is uncertain. V dropped 2 bases and J dropped 2 bases, with 16 bases sitting between them. Germline V gene data show CDR1 as MNHNS and CDR2 as SASEGT. The CDR3 has 16 residues. The CDR3 protein is CASSERTLIAPYEQYF. CDR3 DNA sequence: TGTGCCAGCAGTGAAAGAACTCTAATCGCTCCCTACGAGCAGTACTTC.

This clone was observed a single time. The chain joins TRBV30 to TRBJ2-7, with 9 bases lining up with TRBD2. V was clipped by 3 bases and J by 7 bases; unmatched bases: 7. Germline CDR1 reads GTSNPN; CDR2 reads SVGIG (reference sequence). The CDR3 length is 13 residues. Here the CDR3 reads CAWSGLAGREQYF. In DNA, the CDR3 is TGTGCCTGGAGCGGCCTAGCGGGGCGAGAGCAGTACTTC.

The chain links TRBV5-4 to TRBJ1-1; the D gene is possibly TRBD1 (5 bases). The CDR3 contains 16 residues. Deletions cut 4 bases from V and 1 base from J, with 17 bases between. CDR1 SGHNT and CDR2 YYREEE come from the germline V gene (reference sequence). CDR3 protein: CASSPRGDSANTEAFF. CDR3 DNA: TGTGCCAGCAGCCCGCGGGGGGATAGCGCGAACACTGAAGCTTTCTTT. The full variable domain, with the rest looked up from reference TRBV5-4 and TRBJ1-1, is ETGVTQSPTHLIKTRGQQVTLRCSSQSGHNTVSWYQQALGQGPQFIFQYYREEENGRGNFPPRFSGLQFPNYSSELNVNALELDDSALYLCASSPRGDSANTEAFFGQGTRLTVV.

V is TRBV6-1 and J is TRBJ1-2; D gene ambiguous. The CDR3 spans 14 residues. Germline V lookup: CDR1 MNHNS, CDR2 SASEGT. The V end was cut by 2 bases, the J end by 4 bases, with 11 bases between. CDR3 region: CASSENTGTYGYTF. In nucleotides, the CDR3 is TGTGCCAGCAGTGAAAATACGGGTACCTATGGCTACACCTTC.

The gene calls are TRBV5-4 and TRBJ1-2; 10 positions match TRBD1. The germline V gene encodes CDR1 SGHNT and CDR2 YYREEE (reference sequence). The CDR3 covers 14 residues. V was pared by 0 bases and J by 6 bases, with 2 bases of the junction left unmatched. CDR3 in amino acids: CASSLGTGGDGYTF. In DNA form, the CDR3 reads TGTGCCAGCAGCTTGGGGACAGGGGGAGATGGCTACACCTTC. Based on the CDR3 plus reference TRBV5-4 and TRBJ1-2, the full variable domain is ETGVTQSPTHLIKTRGQQVTLRCSSQSGHNTVSWYQQALGQGPQFIFQYYREEENGRGNFPPRFSGLQFPNYSSELNVNALELDDSALYLCASSLGTGGDGYTFGSGTRLTVV.

The chain recombines TRBV27 with TRBJ2-3; D unclear. V was trimmed by 0 bases and J by 9 bases, leaving 4 bases between them. CDR3 length: 11 residues. From germline, CDR1 is MNHEY and CDR2 SMNVEV (reference sequence). The CDR3 DNA sequence: TGTGCCAGCAGTTTATCCGGGACGCAGTATTTT. Translation: CASSLSGTQYF.

This clone was observed a handful of times. The chain employs TRBV6-5 and TRBJ2-3, with 7 bases lining up with TRBD2. The CDR3 spans 16 residues. Germline V gene sequence: CDR1 MNHEY, CDR2 SVGAGI. V shed 0 bases and J 1 base; nucleotides not matched to a gene: 4. The CDR3 loop reads CASSYSGGGGTDTQYF. CDR3 nucleotides: TGTGCCAGCAGTTACTCTGGGGGAGGGGGCACAGATACGCAGTATTTT.

This clone has a handful of counts. The V and J genes are TRBV5-4 and TRBJ1-3, with 8 bases that match TRBD1. The V and J ends lost 0 bases and 0 bases, in that order; junction bases with no gene match: 2. This CDR3 region has 16 residues. CDR1 and CDR2 (germline): SGHNT, YYREEE (reference sequence). CDR3 DNA: TGTGCCAGCAGCTTGGGGGGGACAGGCTCTGGAAACACCATATATTTT. Its translation: CASSLGGTGSGNTIYF.

This chain joins TRBV2 and TRBJ1-2; perhaps TRBD1 as D (6 bases). This CDR3 comprises 14 residues. The germline V and J ends were trimmed by 6 bases and 2 bases, with 13 bases remaining between them. Germline CDR1 reads SNHLY; CDR2 reads FYNNEI. CDR3: CASSDGQGNYGYTF. The CDR3 region has the DNA TGTGCCAGCAGCGATGGTCAGGGGAACTATGGCTACACCTTC.